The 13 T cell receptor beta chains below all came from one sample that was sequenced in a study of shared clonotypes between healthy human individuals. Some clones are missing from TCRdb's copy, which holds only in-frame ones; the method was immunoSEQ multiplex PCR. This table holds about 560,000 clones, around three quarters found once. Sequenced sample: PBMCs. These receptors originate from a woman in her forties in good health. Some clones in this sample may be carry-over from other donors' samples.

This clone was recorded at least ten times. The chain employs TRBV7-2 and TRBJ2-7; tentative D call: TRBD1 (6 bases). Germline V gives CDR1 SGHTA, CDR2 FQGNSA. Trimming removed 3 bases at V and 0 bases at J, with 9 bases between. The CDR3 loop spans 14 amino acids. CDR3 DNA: TGTGCCAGCAGCTTCGACAGGAACTCCTACGAGCAGTACTTC. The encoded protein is CASSFDRNSYEQYF.

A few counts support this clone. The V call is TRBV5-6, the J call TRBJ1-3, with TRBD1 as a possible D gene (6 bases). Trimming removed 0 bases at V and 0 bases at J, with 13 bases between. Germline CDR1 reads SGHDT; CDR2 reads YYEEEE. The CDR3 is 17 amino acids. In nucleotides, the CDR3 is TGTGCCAGCAGCTTGGCAGGGGCGGAACACTCTGGAAACACCATATATTTT. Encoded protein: CASSLAGAEHSGNTIYF.

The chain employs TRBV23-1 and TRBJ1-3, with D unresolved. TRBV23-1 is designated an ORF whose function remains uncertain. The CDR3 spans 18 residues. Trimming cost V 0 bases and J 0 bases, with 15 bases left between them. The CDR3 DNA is TGCGCCAGCAGTCAATCCCCCGAACAACAGAGCTCTGGAAACACCATATATTTT. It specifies CASSQSPEQQSSGNTIYF.

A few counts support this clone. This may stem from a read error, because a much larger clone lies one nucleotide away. The CDR3 DNA reads TGTGCCAGCAGCTTGACTAGCCGGGGGCAGTTCTTC. Translated: CASSLTSRGQFF. The chain uses TRBV5-6 and TRBJ2-1; D may be TRBD2 (6 bases). This CDR3 spans 12 amino acids. V lost 1 base and J 12 bases, leaving 11 bases between the germline ends. Germline CDR1 reads SGHDT; CDR2 reads YYEEEE.

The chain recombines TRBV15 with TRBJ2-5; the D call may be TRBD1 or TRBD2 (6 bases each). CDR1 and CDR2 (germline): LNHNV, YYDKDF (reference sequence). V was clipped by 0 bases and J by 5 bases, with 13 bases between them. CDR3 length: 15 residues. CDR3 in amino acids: CATSREKGGFETQYF. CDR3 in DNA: TGTGCCACCAGCAGAGAAAAGGGGGGTTTTGAGACCCAGTACTTC.

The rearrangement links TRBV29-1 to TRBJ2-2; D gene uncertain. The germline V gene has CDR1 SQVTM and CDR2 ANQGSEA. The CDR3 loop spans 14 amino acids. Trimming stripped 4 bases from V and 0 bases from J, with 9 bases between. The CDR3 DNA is TGCAGCGTTGGCGGAATTCCGAACACCGGGGAGCTGTTTTTT. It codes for CSVGGIPNTGELFF.

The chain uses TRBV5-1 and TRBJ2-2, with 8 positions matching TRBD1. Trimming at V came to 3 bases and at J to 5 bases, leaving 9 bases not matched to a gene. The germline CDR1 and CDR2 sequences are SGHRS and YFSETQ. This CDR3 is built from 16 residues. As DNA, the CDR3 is TGCGCCAGCAGCTCACCCCAGGGGGCGCGTACCGGGGAGCTGTTTTTT. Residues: CASSSPQGARTGELFF.

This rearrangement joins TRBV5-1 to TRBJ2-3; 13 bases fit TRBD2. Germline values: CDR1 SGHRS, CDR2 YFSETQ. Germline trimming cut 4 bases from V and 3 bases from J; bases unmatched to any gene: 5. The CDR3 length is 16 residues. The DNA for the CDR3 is TGCGCCAGCAGCCTGACTAGCGGGAGGAGAACAGATACGCAGTATTTT. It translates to CASSLTSGRRTDTQYF.

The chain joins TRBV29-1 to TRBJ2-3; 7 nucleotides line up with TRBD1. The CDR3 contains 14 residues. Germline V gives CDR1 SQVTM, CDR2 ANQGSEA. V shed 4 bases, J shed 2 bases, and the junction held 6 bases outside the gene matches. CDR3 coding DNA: TGCAGCGTTGCAGGACAGGAACACACAGATACGCAGTATTTT. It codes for CSVAGQEHTDTQYF.

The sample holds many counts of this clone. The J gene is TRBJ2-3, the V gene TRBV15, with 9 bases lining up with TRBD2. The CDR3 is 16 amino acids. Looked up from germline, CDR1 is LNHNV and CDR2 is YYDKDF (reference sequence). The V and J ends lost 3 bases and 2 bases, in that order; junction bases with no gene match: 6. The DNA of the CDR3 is TGTGCCACCAGCAGCCGCAGGACTAGCGACACAGATACGCAGTATTTT. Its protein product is CATSSRRTSDTDTQYF.

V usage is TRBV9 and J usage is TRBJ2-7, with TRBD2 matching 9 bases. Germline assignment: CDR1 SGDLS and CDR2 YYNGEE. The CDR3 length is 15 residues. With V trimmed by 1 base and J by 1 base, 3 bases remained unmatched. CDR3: CASSVLAGSSYEQYF. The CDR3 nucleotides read TGTGCCAGCAGCGTACTAGCGGGATCTTCCTACGAGCAGTACTTC.

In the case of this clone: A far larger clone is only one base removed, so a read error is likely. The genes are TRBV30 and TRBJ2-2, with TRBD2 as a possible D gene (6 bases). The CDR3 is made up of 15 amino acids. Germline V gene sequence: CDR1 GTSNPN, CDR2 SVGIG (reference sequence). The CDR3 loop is CARSRLATITGELFF. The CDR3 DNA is TGTGCCCGGAGTCGGCTAGCGACCATAACCGGGGAGCTGTTTTTT.

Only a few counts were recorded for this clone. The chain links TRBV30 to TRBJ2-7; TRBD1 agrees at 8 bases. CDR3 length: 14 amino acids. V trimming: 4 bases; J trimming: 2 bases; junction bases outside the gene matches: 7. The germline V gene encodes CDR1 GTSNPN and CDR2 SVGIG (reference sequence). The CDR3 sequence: CAWTAGQGPYEQYF. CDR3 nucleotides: TGTGCCTGGACGGCAGGACAGGGCCCCTACGAGCAGTACTTC.